This T cell receptor (beta chain) was observed in a study of T cell clonality in common variable immunodeficiency. Sequenced by immunoSEQ multiplex PCR; TCRdb stores in-frame clones only, minus some. This sample has about 34,000 clones, each found more than once. This clone came up many times. Read coverage stops 3 residues before the CDR3 terminus; the germline J gene supplies the remainder. CDR1 SGHKS and CDR2 YYEKEE come from the germline V gene (reference sequence). The length of the CDR3 is 14 residues. Trimming took 7 bases from V and 1 from J; bases not matched to a gene: 7. The sequenced material came from peripheral blood mononuclear cells. This TCR derives from a person aged 18 to 70 in good health. The chain employs TRBV5-5 and TRBJ1-1, with 7 bases matching TRBD1. The CDR3 loop reads CASYRQGGNTEAFF. The covered CDR3 bases are TGTGCCAGCTACAGACAGGGAGGGAACACTGAA. Full variable domain (outside the CDR3, taken from reference TRBV5-5 and TRBJ1-1): DAGVTQSPTHLIKTRGQQVTLRCSPISGHKSVSWYQQVLGQGPQFIFQYYEKEERGRGNFPDRFSARQFPNYSSELNVNALLLGDSALYLCASYRQGGNTEAFFGQGTRLTVV.